The present T cell receptor (beta chain) was sequenced within a study of T cell changes during pregnancy in multiple sclerosis. Here immunoSEQ multiplex PCR was the method, and the copy in TCRdb shows in-frame clones only, minus some. Among tens of thousands of clones listed, about 88% were seen once. The table lists this clone with a few counts. The CDR3 extends over 13 amino acids. V was cut by 0 bases and J by 4 bases, with 6 bases left in between. Germline-derived CDR1 and CDR2 are SEHNR and FQNEAQ (reference sequence). The chain has TRBV7-9 and TRBJ1-2; no definite D call. This sequence originates from a female donor in good health, enrolled as a control in a pregnancy study. Here the sequenced sample was CD8+ T cells from peripheral blood mononuclear cells, taken after pregnancy. The CDR3 loop reads CASSLASFYGYTF. The CDR3 DNA follows: TGTGCCAGCAGCTTAGCGTCTTTCTATGGCTACACCTTC.